The rows below give T cell receptor delta chains drawn from one sample of a study of Vδ1+ human thymocytes. TCRdb reanalyzed the multiplex PCR reads using CATT. The sample lists roughly 25,000 delta-chain clones; nearly 7.5% were seen once. The sample comprised Vdelta1+ gamma-delta thymocytes from the thymus. All receptors derive from a girl under three years old who had congenital heart surgery. Both conserved end residues are part of each CDR3. The order of the fields is D gene, J gene, clone size, V gene, CDR3 protein, CDR3 DNA. D genes are given only for firm matches. Expanded clones are given a class, and other clones once, few, many or no size at all.

TRDD3 | TRDJ1 | few | TRDV1 | CALGKPRWGIRDGELIF | TGTGCTCTTGGGAAACCTCGATGGGGGATACGCGACGGGGAACTCATCTTT
- | TRDJ1 | few | TRDV1 | CALGVLTDKLIF | TGTGCTCTTGGGGTCCTTACCGATAAACTCATCTTT
TRDD3 | TRDJ1 | few | TRDV1 | CALGRGDKPYTDKLIF | TGTGCTCTTGGGCGGGGGGATAAACCTTACACCGATAAACTCATCTTT
TRDD3 | TRDJ1 | few | TRDV1 | CALGELSQQCTGGSDKLIF | TGTGCTCTTGGGGAACTATCCCAACAGTGTACTGGGGGAAGCGATAAACTCATCTTT
- | TRDJ1 | few | TRDV1 | CALGEPPHTRGIPPTDKLIF | TGTGCTCTTGGGGAACCTCCTCATACGAGGGGAATACCACCCACCGATAAACTCATCTTT
TRDD3 | TRDJ1 | - | TRDV2 | CACAYRTGGYAVETYTDKLIF | TGTGCCTGTGCCTACCGTACTGGGGGATACGCCGTTGAAACGTACACCGATAAACTCATCTTT
TRDD3 | TRDJ1 | few | TRDV1 | CALGELDTASRRYWGIRRGLIF | TGTGCTCTTGGGGAACTCGATACAGCCTCCCGGAGGTACTGGGGGATACGGAGGGGGCTCATCTTT
TRDD3 | TRDJ1 | - | TRDV2 | CASLGDTQGYTDKLIF | TGTGCCTCCCTGGGGGATACGCAAGGGTACACCGATAAACTCATCTTT
- | TRDJ1 | few | TRDV1 | CALGERGHAGADKLIF | TGTGCTCTTGGGGAAAGAGGTCATGCGGGAGCAGATAAACTCATCTTT
TRDD3 | TRDJ1 | - | TRDV1 | CALGKQRLPPHLGDRRHTDKLIF | TGTGCTCTTGGGAAGCAGCGGCTTCCTCCCCACTTGGGGGATCGGAGGCACACCGATAAACTCATCTTT
TRDD3 | TRDJ3 | medium-sized | TRDV2 | CACDSYWGIHSWDTRQMFF | TGTGCCTGTGACTCGTACTGGGGGATCCACTCCTGGGACACCCGACAGATGTTTTTC
- | TRDJ1 | - | TRDV1 | CALTLHLPPGDRKSYTDKLIF | TGTGCTCTCACCCTACACCTTCCTCCGGGGGATAGGAAGTCGTACACCGATAAACTCATCTTT
- | TRDJ1 | few | TRDV1 | CALGERSSYLRPTTISYTDKLIF | TGTGCTCTTGGGGAACGATCGTCTTACCTGCGCCCAACCACGATATCGTACACCGATAAACTCATCTTT
TRDD3 | TRDJ1 | - | TRDV1 | CALGEAPSYGDWGIRKLIF | TGTGCTCTTGGGGAAGCTCCTTCCTACGGGGACTGGGGGATACGTAAACTCATCTTT
TRDD3 | TRDJ1 | few | TRDV1 | CALGINFLPLGDRVRPTYTDKLIF | TGTGCTCTTGGGATCAACTTCCTCCCACTGGGGGATCGGGTACGCCCCACGTACACCGATAAACTCATCTTT
TRDD3 | TRDJ1 | - | TRDV1 | CALGDHSGLPSYWGTWDTDKLIF | TGTGCTCTTGGGGATCACTCGGGCCTCCCATCTTACTGGGGGACGTGGGACACCGATAAACTCATCTTT
TRDD3 | TRDJ1 | few | TRDV1 | CALGEPPSYLPRLEDTTGGERGDKLIF | TGTGCTCTTGGGGAACCCCCGTCCTACTTACCGCGTCTTGAGGATACTACTGGGGGAGAACGAGGCGATAAACTCATCTTT
TRDD3 | TRDJ1 | few | TRDV1 | CALGEPPSGGYGGLIF | TGTGCTCTTGGGGAACCCCCGAGTGGGGGATACGGTGGACTCATCTTT
- | TRDJ1 | - | TRDV1 | CALGENNTPWWGYTDKLIF | TGTGCTCTTGGGGAAAATAACACACCGTGGTGGGGGTATACCGATAAACTCATCTTT
TRDD3 | TRDJ1 | few | TRDV1 | CALAQYGPPPVLGALYTDKLIF | TGTGCTCTTGCCCAATACGGCCCTCCTCCAGTACTGGGGGCCTTGTACACCGATAAACTCATCTTT
TRDD3 | TRDJ1 | medium-sized | TRAV29/DV5 | CAEPPALGYAYTDKLIF | TGTGCAGAACCACCGGCCTTGGGATACGCCTACACCGATAAACTCATCTTT
- | TRDJ1 | few | TRDV1 | CALGEEHSRVYTDKLIF | TGTGCTCTTGGGGAAGAACATTCTCGGGTGTACACCGATAAACTCATCTTT
- | TRDJ1 | - | TRDV1 | CALGEIHRGLLPQLIF | TGTGCTCTTGGGGAAATCCACCGGGGGCTATTACCCCAACTCATCTTT
- | TRDJ1 | - | TRDV1 | CALGEDLLDTDKLIF | TGTGCTCTTGGGGAAGACCTCCTTGATACCGATAAACTCATCTTT
TRDD3 | TRDJ1 | few | TRDV1 | CALGELDGLPRTGGYPYTDKLIF | TGTGCTCTTGGGGAACTTGATGGCCTTCCTAGGACTGGGGGATACCCTTACACCGATAAACTCATCTTT
TRDD3 | TRDJ1 | few | TRDV1 | CAPGELSPHWGVIDKLIF | TGTGCTCCTGGGGAACTTTCTCCCCACTGGGGGGTTATCGATAAACTCATCTTT
TRDD3 | TRDJ1 | few | TRDV1 | CALGELTGSTAGGYARFNTDKLIF | TGTGCTCTTGGGGAACTTACCGGCTCTACGGCTGGGGGATACGCGCGCTTTAATACCGATAAACTCATCTTT
TRDD3 | TRDJ1 | few | TRDV1 | CALGELPSWGVKLIF | TGTGCTCTTGGGGAACTGCCCAGCTGGGGGGTTAAACTCATCTTT
TRDD3 | TRDJ1 | - | TRDV1 | CALGAPGGYWGIGEGTDKLIF | TGTGCTCTTGGGGCCCCAGGTGGTTACTGGGGGATAGGGGAGGGGACCGATAAACTCATCTTT
- | TRDJ1 | - | TRDV1 | CALGERPATDKLIF | TGTGCTCTTGGGGAAAGGCCCGCCACCGATAAACTCATCTTT
- | TRDJ1 | few | TRDV1 | CALGASLLPKYTDKLIF | TGTGCTCTTGGGGCCAGCCTACTCCCCAAGTACACCGATAAACTCATCTTT
- | TRDJ1 | - | TRDV1 | CALGELVFLGWATDKLIF | TGTGCTCTTGGGGAACTAGTTTTCCTGGGTTGGGCCACCGATAAACTCATCTTT
TRDD3 | TRDJ1 | - | TRDV1 | CALGVGPRGYLAADKLIF | TGTGCTCTTGGGGTAGGCCCTAGGGGATACCTCGCGGCCGATAAACTCATCTTT
- | TRDJ1 | few | TRDV1 | CALSSSAIPRVLTDKLIF | TGTGCTCTTTCTTCGTCCGCTATTCCCAGGGTTCTTACCGATAAACTCATCTTT
TRDD3 | TRDJ1 | - | TRDV1 | CALGELPPKAWGINKLIF | TGTGCTCTTGGGGAACTCCCGCCAAAGGCCTGGGGGATAAATAAACTCATCTTT
TRDD2 | TRDJ1 | - | TRDV1 | CALGEAFLSSRPGPYTDKLIF | TGTGCTCTTGGGGAGGCCTTCCTCAGCTCTCGACCCGGCCCGTACACCGATAAACTCATCTTT
TRDD3 | TRDJ1 | - | TRDV1 | CALGEIWTGGYASEDTDKLIF | TGTGCTCTTGGGGAAATATGGACTGGGGGATACGCGAGTGAAGACACCGATAAACTCATCTTT